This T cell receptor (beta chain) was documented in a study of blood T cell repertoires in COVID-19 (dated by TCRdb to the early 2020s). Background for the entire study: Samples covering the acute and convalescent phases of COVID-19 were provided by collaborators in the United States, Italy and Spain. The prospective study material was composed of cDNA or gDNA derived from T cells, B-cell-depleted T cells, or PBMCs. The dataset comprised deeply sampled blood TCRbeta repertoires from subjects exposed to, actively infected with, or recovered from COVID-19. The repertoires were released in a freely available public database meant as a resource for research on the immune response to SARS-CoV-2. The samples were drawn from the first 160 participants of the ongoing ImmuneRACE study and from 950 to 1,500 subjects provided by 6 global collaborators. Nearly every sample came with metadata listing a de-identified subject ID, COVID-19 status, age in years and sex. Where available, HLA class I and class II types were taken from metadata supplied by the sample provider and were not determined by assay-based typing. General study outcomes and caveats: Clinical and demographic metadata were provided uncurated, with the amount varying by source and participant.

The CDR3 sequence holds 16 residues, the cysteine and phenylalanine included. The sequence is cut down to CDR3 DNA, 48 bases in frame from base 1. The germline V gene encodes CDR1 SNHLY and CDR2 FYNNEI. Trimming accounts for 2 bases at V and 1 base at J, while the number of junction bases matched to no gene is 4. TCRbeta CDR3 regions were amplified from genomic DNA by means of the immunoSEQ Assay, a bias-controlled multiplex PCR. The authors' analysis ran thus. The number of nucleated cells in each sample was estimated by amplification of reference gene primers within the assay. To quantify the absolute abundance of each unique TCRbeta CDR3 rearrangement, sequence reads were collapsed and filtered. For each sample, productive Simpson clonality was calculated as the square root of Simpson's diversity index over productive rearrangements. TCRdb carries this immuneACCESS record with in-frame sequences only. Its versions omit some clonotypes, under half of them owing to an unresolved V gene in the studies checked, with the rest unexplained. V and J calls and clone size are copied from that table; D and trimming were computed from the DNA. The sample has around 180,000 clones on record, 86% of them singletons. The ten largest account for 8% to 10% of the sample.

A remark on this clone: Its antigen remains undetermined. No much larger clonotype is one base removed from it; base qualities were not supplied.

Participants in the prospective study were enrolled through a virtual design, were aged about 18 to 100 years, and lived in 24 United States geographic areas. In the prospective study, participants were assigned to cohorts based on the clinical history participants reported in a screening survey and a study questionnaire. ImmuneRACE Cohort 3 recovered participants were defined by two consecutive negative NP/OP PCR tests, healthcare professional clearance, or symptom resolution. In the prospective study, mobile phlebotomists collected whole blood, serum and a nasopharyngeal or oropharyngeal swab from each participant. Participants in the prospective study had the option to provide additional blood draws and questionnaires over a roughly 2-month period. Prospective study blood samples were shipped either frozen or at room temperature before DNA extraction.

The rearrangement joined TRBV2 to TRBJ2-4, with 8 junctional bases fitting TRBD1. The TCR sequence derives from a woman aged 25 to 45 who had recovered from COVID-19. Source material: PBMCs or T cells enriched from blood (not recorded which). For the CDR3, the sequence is CASSEQGAGAKNIQYF. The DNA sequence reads TGTGCCAGCAGTGAACAGGGGGCTGGGGCCAAAAACATTCAGTACTTC.